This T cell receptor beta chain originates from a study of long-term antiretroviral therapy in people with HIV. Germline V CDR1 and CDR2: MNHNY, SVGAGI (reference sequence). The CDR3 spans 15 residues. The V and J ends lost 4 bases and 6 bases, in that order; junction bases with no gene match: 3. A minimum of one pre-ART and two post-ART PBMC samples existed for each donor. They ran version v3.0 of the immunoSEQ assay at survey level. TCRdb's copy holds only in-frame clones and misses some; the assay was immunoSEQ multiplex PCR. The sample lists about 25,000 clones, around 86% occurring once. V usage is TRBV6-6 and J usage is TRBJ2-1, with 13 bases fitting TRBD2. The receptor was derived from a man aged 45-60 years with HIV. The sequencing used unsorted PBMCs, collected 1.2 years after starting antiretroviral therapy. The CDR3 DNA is TGTGCCAGCAGTTTCACTAGCGGGGGGGTCAATGAGCAGTTCTTC. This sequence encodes CASSFTSGGVNEQFF.